This passage covers 10 T cell receptor beta chains from one sample sequenced in a study of T cells in localized non-small cell lung cancer. Using immunoSEQ multiplex PCR, the repertoire was profiled, and TCRdb retains in-frame clones only, with some absent. The table has approximately 11,000 clones, approximately 31% seen once. The sample here was lung tumor tissue, taken before any cancer treatment. The receptors originated from a man between 40 and 70 years old with stage I lung adenocarcinoma.

This chain uses TRBV5-1 with TRBJ2-7; 9 bases are shared with TRBD1. CDR3 length equals 15 residues. J gave up 6 bases and V 0 bases, and 7 bases lay outside the gene matches. The germline CDR1 and CDR2 sequences are SGHRS and YFSETQ. DNA for the CDR3: TGCGCCAGCAGCTTGGCGTGGACAGGGGTCTCCGAGCAGTACTTC. It specifies CASSLAWTGVSEQYF. Together with reference TRBV5-1 and TRBJ2-7, the CDR3 gives the full variable domain: KAGVTQTPRYLIKTRGQQVTLSCSPISGHRSVSWYQQTPGQGLQFLFEYFSETQRNKGNFPGRFSGRQFSNSRSEMNVSTLELGDSALYLCASSLAWTGVSEQYFGPGTRLTVT.

The CDR3 DNA reads TGTGCCAGCAGAAGGACAGTTAATCCCGAGCAGTACTTC. It translates to CASRRTVNPEQYF. V gene TRBV9 combines with J gene TRBJ2-7; weak D call: TRBD1 (6 bases). Germline loops: CDR1 SGDLS, CDR2 YYNGEE. The CDR3 covers 13 residues. With 5 bases removed from V and 6 bases from J, the gap between germline ends came to 15 bases.

This clone turned up a few times. The chain uses TRBV6-8 and TRBJ1-2; D remains ambiguous. V gave up 2 bases and J gave up 4 bases, with 8 bases separating them. The CDR3 extends over 13 amino acids. CDR1 MNHGY and CDR2 SAAAGT come from the germline V gene. CDR3 in amino acids: CASSYSGLYGYTF. The CDR3 DNA reads TGTGCCAGCAGTTACAGTGGGCTCTATGGCTACACCTTC.

The chain is built from TRBV9 and TRBJ1-1; a weak D match, TRBD1 (6 bases). There are 12 residues in the CDR3. The V end lost 3 bases, the J end lost 6 bases, and 9 bases lay between the germline ends. CDR1 SGDLS and CDR2 YYNGEE come from the germline V gene. In DNA form, the CDR3 reads TGTGCCAGCAGCGAGGGGGGTCCTGAAGCTTTCTTT. Residues: CASSEGGPEAFF.

There are many counts of this clone. The chain links TRBV9 to TRBJ1-2, with no clear D. Germline V lookup: CDR1 SGDLS, CDR2 YYNGEE. V lost 4 bases to trimming and J lost 0 bases, with 13 bases between them. This CDR3 is built from 15 residues. DNA for the CDR3: TGTGCCAGCAGCCCAAGTAGTGTTTCTAACTATGGCTACACCTTC. Protein product: CASSPSSVSNYGYTF.

J is TRBJ1-2 and V is TRBV4-1, with D uncertain. The ends were cut back, 1 base at V and 4 bases at J, with 10 bases in the middle. The CDR3 is 14 amino acids. Germline CDR1 and CDR2: MGHRA and YSYEKL. CDR3 residues: CASSQVANSYGYTF. The CDR3 coding sequence is TGCGCCAGCAGCCAAGTAGCTAACTCCTATGGCTACACCTTC.

In its sample, this clone was seen a few times. Coverage ceases 1 residue before the CDR3 finishes, and the germline J gene fills in the end. The chain recombines TRBV6-1 with TRBJ2-4, with 7 bases aligning to TRBD2. V lost 1 base, J lost 12 bases, and 12 bases stayed unmatched. CDR1 and CDR2 from the germline V gene are MNHNS and SASEGT. The CDR3 sequence is 15 residues long. This chain's CDR3 is CASSEEGRETNSQYF. The sequenced part of the CDR3 DNA is TGTGCCAGCAGTGAAGAGGGGAGGGAGACAAACTCTCAGTAC.

This clone was seen more than once but under ten times. The chain carries TRBV6-8 and TRBJ2-5, with no clear D. The CDR3 length is 17 residues. Trimming pared 0 bases from V and 4 bases from J, leaving 18 bases between. Germline CDR1 MNHGY, CDR2 SAAAGT. CDR3 amino acids: CASSYSTGEISGETQYF. The CDR3 region has the DNA TGTGCCAGCAGTTACTCGACTGGGGAAATCTCTGGAGAGACCCAGTACTTC.

The genes are TRBV5-1 and TRBJ1-1; 10 positions agree with TRBD1. J gave up 3 bases and V 4 bases, and 3 bases lay outside the gene matches. This CDR3 contains 14 residues. Per germline, CDR1 SGHRS and CDR2 YFSETQ. CDR3 amino acids: CASSVGQGYTEAFF. Here the CDR3 DNA reads TGCGCCAGCAGCGTGGGACAGGGGTACACTGAAGCTTTCTTT.

This clone is labeled as medium-sized. V gene TRBV9 combines with J gene TRBJ1-1, with D unclear. Trimming left V 4 bases short and J 3 bases short, with 13 bases between. This CDR3 is built from 14 residues. CDR1 and CDR2 (germline): SGDLS, YYNGEE. Here the CDR3 reads CASSTRERYTEAFF. In DNA, the CDR3 is TGTGCCAGCAGCACTCGGGAGCGGTACACTGAAGCTTTCTTT.